This TCR beta chain was identified in a study of T cells in Graves' hyperthyroidism and ophthalmopathy. What was amplified from RNA transcripts were TCR beta CDR3 regions. The HTBI set primed first-round TCR CDR3 RT-PCR. One entry per CDR3 protein results from TCRdb running MiXCR on the multiplex PCR reads. The table shows 130,000 to 150,000 distinct CDR3 sequences, with approximately 20% occurring only once. The V end lost 4 bases, the J end lost 7 bases, and 17 bases lay between the germline ends. Germline-derived CDR1 and CDR2 are DFQATT and SNEGSKA (reference sequence). The CDR3 consists of 13 residues. The PBMCs studied were ones that came from 10 ml fresh peripheral blood. This clonotype was picked up many times. What it binds is not known. The study, taken as a whole, reports: From stable hyperthyroidism, ophthalmopathy was set apart by a 13 V-J model.

This TCR was sampled from a woman aged 45-59 years with Graves' hyperthyroidism that later progressed to Graves' ophthalmopathy. This chain joins TRBV20-1 and TRBJ2-7; D is possibly TRBD2 (5 bases). The sample was blood. CDR3 DNA: TGCAGTGCTAACCACGGATTAGCGTCGGAGCAGTACTTC. The encoded protein is CSANHGLASEQYF.